These 15 T cell receptor beta chains came from one sample sequenced in a study of cytomegalovirus exposure and HLA in healthy donors. The PCR had 60 Vbeta and 13 Jbeta primers. Libraries were prepared by immunoSEQ multiplex PCR; TCRdb keeps only in-frame clonotypes and omits some of them. The sample carries more than 95,000 clones, 8.5% to 10% recorded once. Material for sequencing was PBMCs. The receptors stem from a man under 40 in good health and CMV-seronegative.

This clone was detected a few times. This chain connects TRBV6-5 to TRBJ2-7, with 11 bases aligning to TRBD1. The CDR3 length is 14 residues. Germline values: CDR1 MNHEY, CDR2 SVGAGI. With 5 bases clipped from V and 2 bases from J, the junction kept 2 bases outside the gene matches. The CDR3 DNA is TGTGCCAGCAGTAGGACAGGGGGCGCCTACGAGCAGTACTTC. This gives the protein CASSRTGGAYEQYF.

V and J are TRBV27 and TRBJ1-6; 7 nucleotides match TRBD1. V trimming: 4 bases; J trimming: 10 bases; junction bases outside the gene matches: 10. The germline V gene encodes CDR1 MNHEY and CDR2 SMNVEV (reference sequence). The CDR3 has 15 residues. CDR3 residues: CASSSLTGVQSPLHF. CDR3 nucleotide sequence: TGTGCCAGCAGTTCACTTACAGGGGTACAGTCACCCCTCCACTTT.

This clone was observed a handful of times. The V and J genes are TRBV2 and TRBJ2-7; D might be TRBD1 (5 bases). V lost 3 bases and J lost 2, with 5 bases in between. This CDR3 comprises 12 residues. Looked up from germline, CDR1 is SNHLY and CDR2 is FYNNEI. The CDR3 DNA is TGTGCCAGCAGTGACAGGGCCTACGAGCAGTACTTC. Translated: CASSDRAYEQYF.

V usage is TRBV5-1 and J usage is TRBJ1-5; D possibly corresponds to TRBD1 (6 bases). CDR1 and CDR2 (germline): SGHRS, YFSETQ. There are 15 residues in the CDR3. The ends were cut back, 4 bases at V and 3 bases at J, with 14 bases in the middle. The CDR3 DNA reads as TGCGCCAGCAGCGACGGAGGGGGGGTCAATCAGCCCCAGCATTTT. It codes for CASSDGGGVNQPQHF.

This clone appeared a few times. The rearrangement joins TRBV15 to TRBJ1-4, with D hard to call. CDR1 is LNHNV and CDR2 is YYDKDF in the germline V gene (reference sequence). CDR3 length: 16 amino acids. Trimming took off 3 bases at V and 0 bases at J, with 11 bases between the two ends. CDR3 coding DNA: TGTGCCACCAGCAGTTTAGACGGAGCAACTAATGAAAAACTGTTTTTT. It specifies CATSSLDGATNEKLFF.

CDR3 region: CASSPRRDGELFF. The CDR3 DNA is TGTGCCAGCTCACCCCGACGGGACGGGGAGCTGTTTTTT. The chain combines TRBV18 with TRBJ2-2; D is perhaps TRBD2 (5 bases). CDR3 size: 13 residues. The V gene's germline CDR1 is KGHSH and CDR2 LQKENI. Trimming removed 3 bases at V and 7 bases at J, with 9 bases between.

The rearrangement uses TRBV13 and TRBJ2-7, with a possible D match to TRBD2 (6 bases). Germline V lookup: CDR1 PRHDT, CDR2 FYEKMQ (reference sequence). The CDR3 loop spans 15 amino acids. V was clipped by 1 base and J by 6 bases, with 16 bases between them. For the CDR3, the DNA is TGTGCCAGCAGCTTAGAAGGAGGGTATGGGGCCGAGCAGTACTTC. This sequence encodes CASSLEGGYGAEQYF.

The chain uses TRBV21-1 and TRBJ1-5; the table's D call of TRBD1 was not tested on the DNA. TRBV21-1 is a pseudogene locus. This CDR3 has 16 amino acids. In DNA, the CDR3 is TGTGCCAGCAGCACAGGGACAGGGACTATGAATCAGCCCCAGCATTTT. Its translation: CASSTGTGTMNQPQHF.

The chain joins TRBV19 to TRBJ1-5, with a weak D call TRBD1 (5 bases). The CDR3 contains 15 residues. The germline V gene encodes CDR1 LNHDA and CDR2 SQIVND (reference sequence). The V and J ends lost 3 bases and 1 base respectively, with 10 bases between them. The CDR3 protein is CASSIWGDSNQPQHF. CDR3 in DNA: TGTGCCAGTAGTATTTGGGGGGACAGCAATCAGCCCCAGCATTTT.

The CDR3 nucleotides are TGTGCCAGCAGCCGACTAGCGGGGGCTTCTAAAGAGACCCAGTACTTC. Translating it yields CASSRLAGASKETQYF. The chain has TRBV7-9 and TRBJ2-5, with TRBD2 matching 12 bases. The CDR3 totals 16 residues. The germline CDR1 and CDR2 sequences are SEHNR and FQNEAQ (reference sequence). V was clipped by 5 bases and J by 3 bases; unmatched bases: 7.

The chain carries TRBV19 and TRBJ1-1; 7 bases map to TRBD1. CDR1 LNHDA and CDR2 SQIVND come from the germline V gene (reference sequence). V lost 6 bases and J lost 1; bases outside the gene matches: 8. This CDR3 spans 15 amino acids. The CDR3 is CASRLQGQKNTEAFF. The CDR3 nucleotides are TGTGCCAGTAGGTTACAGGGACAGAAGAACACTGAAGCTTTCTTT.

This clone has a handful of counts. The CDR3 nucleotides read TGCGCCAGCAGTCTGACTCTCACCTACGAGCAGTACTTC. The encoded protein is CASSLTLTYEQYF. The chain combines TRBV10-2 with TRBJ2-7, with D hard to call. CDR3 length equals 13 residues. Looked up from germline, CDR1 is WSHSY and CDR2 is SAAADI. Trimming shortened V by 5 bases and J by 2 bases, and 10 bases separated the two germline ends.

The chain uses TRBV2 and TRBJ2-1; D is undetermined. Per the germline V gene, CDR1 is SNHLY and CDR2 is FYNNEI. Trimming took 7 bases from V and 1 from J, leaving 11 bases between them. The length of the CDR3 is 14 residues. Here the CDR3 DNA reads TGTGCCAGCAAGGTCACAGTTTCCTACAATGAGCAGTTCTTC. Protein product: CASKVTVSYNEQFF.

There are a few counts of this clone. The chain couples TRBV2 to TRBJ2-2, with 10 positions matching TRBD2. V shed 9 bases and J 1 base; nucleotides not matched to a gene: 8. The CDR3 consists of 16 residues. Germline V gives CDR1 SNHLY, CDR2 FYNNEI. The CDR3 sequence is CASSSGSGGNTGELFF. CDR3 DNA sequence: TGTGCCAGTTCTAGCGGGAGCGGTGGGAACACCGGGGAGCTGTTTTTT.

The chain uses TRBV10-3 and TRBJ1-2; D ambiguous. This CDR3 is 15 amino acids long. Deletions cut 2 bases from V and 7 bases from J, with 17 bases between. From germline, CDR1 is ENHRY and CDR2 SYGVKD. CDR3 sequence reads: CAISELGLGSSGYTF. In nucleotides, the CDR3 is TGTGCCATCAGTGAGCTCGGGTTAGGCTCGTCTGGCTACACCTTC.